The clone carrying this T cell receptor beta chain was observed a handful of times. What it binds is not known. Different DNA sequences within this sample yield the same CDR3. These data are taken from a study of beta chain features in type 1 diabetes. Overall study results and limits: Researchers report that Type 1 diabetes patients had moderately but significantly shorter TCRB CDR3s across all four CD4+ subsets.

Germline V gene sequence: CDR1 MNHNS, CDR2 SASEGT. V lost 5 bases, J lost 6 bases, and 13 bases lay in between. The CDR3 has 13 residues. Sequencing targeted expressed TCRB transcripts, as all isolated RNA had been reverse transcribed. The protocol was immunoSEQ multiplex PCR, while the TCRdb copy is restricted to in-frame clones and leaves out a portion. The sample lists around 260,000 clones; about a fifth were seen once. The rearrangement uses TRBV6-1 and TRBJ1-2, with D uncertain. The material sequenced was naive CD4+ T cells from blood. The origin of this receptor is a woman between 40 and 55 years old with type 1 diabetes. The CDR3 reads CASSPRGVHGYTF. The CDR3 DNA is TGTGCCAGCAGTCCCCGGGGTGTCCATGGCTACACCTTC.